Described below is a single T cell receptor beta chain sequence and its context. Its antigen is still unknown. The data stem from a study of a mutant IDH1 vaccine in newly diagnosed glioma. As for the study in general: Visit V12 was at week 35; visit V13 was at week 47.

The time point was: week 47, end of study. The vaccine gave 300 ug of a 20-mer mutant IDH1 peptide subcutaneously per dose. The data were produced by immunoSEQ multiplex PCR, yet TCRdb's version contains in-frame clones alone and is incomplete. The sample has more than 30,000 clones, approximately 90% seen once; the top ten hold about 2.3%. The material sequenced was PBMCs, taken from a glioma patient whose treatment included an IDH1 peptide vaccine. The sequence came from a man aged 35 to 55 with glioma.

This CDR3 reads CATGVRDSIETQYF. The DNA for the CDR3 is TGTGCCACCGGGGTCCGGGACAGCATAGAGACCCAGTACTTC. The gene calls are TRBV7-6 and TRBJ2-5, with 7 bases identical to TRBD1. The V segment lost 10 bases and the J segment 4 bases; nucleotides outside the gene matches: 12. From germline, CDR1 is SGHVS and CDR2 FNYEAQ. This CDR3 region has 14 residues. The complete variable domain, with remaining parts taken from reference TRBV7-6 and TRBJ2-5, reads GAGVSQSPRYKVTKRGQDVALRCDPISGHVSLYWYRQALGQGPEFLTYFNYEAQQDKSGLPNDRFSAERPEGSISTLTIQRTEQRDSAMYRCATGVRDSIETQYFGPGTRLLVL.